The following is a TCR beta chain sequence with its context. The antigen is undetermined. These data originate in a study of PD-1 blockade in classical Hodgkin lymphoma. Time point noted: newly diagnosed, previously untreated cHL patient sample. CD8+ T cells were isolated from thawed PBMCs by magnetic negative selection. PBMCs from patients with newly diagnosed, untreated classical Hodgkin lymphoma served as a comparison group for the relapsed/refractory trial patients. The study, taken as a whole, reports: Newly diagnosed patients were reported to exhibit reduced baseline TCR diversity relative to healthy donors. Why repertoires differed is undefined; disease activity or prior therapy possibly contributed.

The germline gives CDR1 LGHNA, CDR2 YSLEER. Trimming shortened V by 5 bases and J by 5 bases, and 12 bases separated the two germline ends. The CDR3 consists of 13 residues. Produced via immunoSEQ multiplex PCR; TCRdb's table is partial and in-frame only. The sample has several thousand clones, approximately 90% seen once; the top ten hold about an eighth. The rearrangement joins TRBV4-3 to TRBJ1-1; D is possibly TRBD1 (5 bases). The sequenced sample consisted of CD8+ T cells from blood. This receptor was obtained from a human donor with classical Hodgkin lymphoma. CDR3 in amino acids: CASSSSWGTEAFF. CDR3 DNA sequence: TGCGCCAGCAGCTCGTCCTGGGGGACTGAAGCTTTCTTT.